Presented here are 4 T cell receptor beta chains from one specimen sequenced in a study of T cell clonotyping in hematopoietic cell transplantation. The table came from immunoSEQ multiplex PCR; TCRdb's copy has only in-frame clones and leaves some out. Of around 12,000 clones listed, around 85% were seen once; the top ten hold 5.8%. Sequencing used PBMCs, obtained 100 days after allogeneic stem cell transplant. Every receptor here comes from a female patient aged 40-50 years who had an allogeneic stem cell transplant from a related donor, so T cells may come from the graft donor. Some clones in this sample may be carry-over from other donors' samples.

The chain couples TRBV7-2 to TRBJ1-6; 9 positions agree with TRBD1. The CDR3 is 16 amino acids. The V and J ends lost 5 bases and 7 bases, in that order; junction bases with no gene match: 9. Per germline, CDR1 SGHTA and CDR2 FQGNSA. Here the CDR3 reads CASSHSQGARNSPLHF. CDR3 nucleotides: TGTGCCAGCAGCCACTCACAGGGGGCGAGGAATTCACCCCTCCACTTT.

The J gene is TRBJ1-2, the V gene TRBV6-6, with 7 positions matching TRBD1. Unmatched junction bases numbered 6, after V lost 7 bases and J lost 4 bases. The CDR3 is 13 amino acids. Per germline, CDR1 MNHNY and CDR2 SVGAGI (reference sequence). The CDR3 DNA reads TGTGCCAGCACCCTAACAGGGGTCTATGGCTACACCTTC. It translates to CASTLTGVYGYTF.

CDR3 sequence reads: CASSQGAGFTDTQYF. The DNA of the CDR3 is TGTGCCAGCAGCCAAGGGGCTGGCTTCACAGATACGCAGTATTTT. This chain uses TRBV14 with TRBJ2-3; no clear D. Trimming pared 1 base from V and 2 bases from J, leaving 10 bases between. This CDR3 comprises 15 residues. CDR1 SGHDN and CDR2 FVKESK come from the germline V gene.

With respect to this clone: Sequence at one end of the junction differs from germline and may be a read error. This chain uses TRBV20-1 with TRBJ2-5; TRBD1 might be the D (5 bases). Germline CDR1 DFQATT, CDR2 SNEGSKA (reference sequence). The CDR3 extends over 11 amino acids. This CDR3 reads CSAVGQGTQYF. CDR3 nucleotide sequence: TGCAGTGCTGTGGGGCAAGGGACCCAGTACTTC.